These T cell receptor beta chains were read from a single sample in a study of T cell responses to AZD1222 COVID-19 vaccine. Clones were read by immunoSEQ multiplex PCR, and TCRdb kept only the in-frame ones, dropping some. The sample carries approximately 30,000 clones, around 86% recorded once. Material: peripheral blood, obtained 28 days after the second AZD1222 dose. Receptors were obtained from an adult who received the AZD1222 COVID-19 vaccine. CDR3s include the opening cysteine and the closing phenylalanine or tryptophan. Fields, in order: clone size, V gene, J gene, D gene, CDR3 DNA, CDR3 protein. A D gene is named only where the DNA matches it firmly. Not all rows give a size; the values are once, few, many and, for expanded clones, a class.

-	TRBV6-5	TRBJ1-2	TRBD1	TGTGCCAGCAGACGCGGACAGGGTGACGGCTACACCTTC	CASRRGQGDGYTF
few	TRBV2	TRBJ2-7	TRBD1	TGTGCCAGCAGTCGGGACAGGAACATTTACGAGCAGTACTTC	CASSRDRNIYEQYF
-	TRBV5-1	TRBJ1-2	TRBD1	TGCGCCAGCAGCTTGGCCCCGGACAGGGGGGACCCGTTGAGGTATGGCTACACCTTC	CASSLAPDRGDPLRYGYTF
once	TRBV5-1	TRBJ1-3	-	TGCGCCAGCAGCTTCACCCCCTCTGGAAACACCATATATTTT	CASSFTPSGNTIYF
-	TRBV5-1	TRBJ2-7	-	TGCGCCAGCGCGAAGTCGGGGAGTATCGTCTACGAGCAGTACTTC	CASAKSGSIVYEQYF
once	TRBV7-9	TRBJ1-2	-	TGTGCCAGCAGCTTAGAATGGGTACTCTATGGCTACACCTTC	CASSLEWVLYGYTF
-	TRBV19	TRBJ2-2	-	TGTGCCAGTAGTATAGACGGGGACGGGGAGCTGTTTTTT	CASSIDGDGELFF
-	TRBV6-4	TRBJ2-5	TRBD2	TGTGCCAGCAGACGGACTAGGCGGGGGGGAAGAAGGACCCAGTACTTC	CASRRTRRGGRRTQYF
-	TRBV3-1/TRBV3-2	TRBJ1-2	-	TGTGCCAGCAGCCAAGGATATAGGACGGGAAACTCCGGCTACACCTTC	CASSQGYRTGNSGYTF
once	TRBV7-9	TRBJ1-1	TRBD1	TGTGCCAGCAGCCCAGACAGGGTCGGAACCCTTGAAGCTTTCTTT	CASSPDRVGTLEAFF
-	TRBV21-1	TRBJ2-3	-	TGTGCCAGCAGCGACGGGACTAGCAAGTATTTT	CASSDGTSKYF
-	TRBV20-1	TRBJ1-2	TRBD1	TGCAGTGCTAGTTTACAGGGGGGGGATGGAGGCTACACCTTC	CSASLQGGDGGYTF
-	TRBV19	TRBJ2-3	-	TGTGCCAGTAGTATACGTCCCGGTAGTGCAGATACGCAGTATTTT	CASSIRPGSADTQYF
-	TRBV6-6	TRBJ2-2	-	TGTGCCAGCAAGGGCGGGGAGCTGTTTTTT	CASKGGELFF
-	TRBV19	TRBJ1-1	-	TGTGCCAGTGGTGGGGGACGGAACACTGAAGCTTTCTTT	CASGGGRNTEAFF
-	TRBV30	TRBJ1-5	TRBD1	TGTGCCTTCACAGGGGCCCGGGGCAATCAGCCCCAGCATTTT	CAFTGARGNQPQHF
-	TRBV19	TRBJ2-1	-	TGTGCCAGTAGTTCCCAAGGGGGAGGGCCGGGAAATGAGCAGTTCTTC	CASSSQGGGPGNEQFF
-	TRBV7-2	TRBJ2-7	TRBD2	TGTGCCAGCAGCTTAGTAGCGGGAAAGTACGAGCAGTACTTC	CASSLVAGKYEQYF
-	TRBV5-5	TRBJ2-1	-	TGTGCCAGCACTCGAGGGCCGAGCTCCTACAATGAGCAGTTCTTC	CASTRGPSSYNEQFF
-	TRBV5-1	TRBJ1-3	-	TGCGCCAGCAGCTTGGCCGCGGTAGGGGTGCCTGGAAACACCATATATTTT	CASSLAAVGVPGNTIYF
-	TRBV4-2	TRBJ2-5	TRBD2	TGTGCCAGCAGCCCCGGGACTAGCGGGAATGTCCGGGAGACCCAGTACTTC	CASSPGTSGNVRETQYF
-	TRBV6-1	TRBJ1-1	-	TGTGCCAGCAGTGAAGCGCGAGGGACTGAAGCTTTCTTT	CASSEARGTEAFF
-	TRBV9	TRBJ2-3	-	TGTGCCAGCAGCGTCTTGCAGGGGCAGGATACGCAGTATTTT	CASSVLQGQDTQYF
-	TRBV5-8	TRBJ2-7	-	TGTGCCAGCAGCTTTCAGGGGATCACCTACGAGCAGTACTTC	CASSFQGITYEQYF
once	TRBV19	TRBJ1-5	-	TGTGCCAGTGATAGGGGGGATGGCAATCAGCCCCAGCATTTT	CASDRGDGNQPQHF
-	TRBV6-5	TRBJ1-5	-	TGTGCCAGCAGGTCCTCTAGAGGACAGCCCCAGCATTTT	CASRSSRGQPQHF
-	TRBV7-8	TRBJ2-7	TRBD2	TGTGCCAGCAGCCTTAGGACTAGCGGGGGCGAGCAGTACTTC	CASSLRTSGGEQYF
-	TRBV6-5	TRBJ1-1	-	TGTGCCAGCAGTGACTCCGGGACGGAGAACACTGAAGCTTTCTTT	CASSDSGTENTEAFF
-	TRBV9	TRBJ2-1	-	TGTGCCAGCAGCCGAGCTGGGCGGGCTCAAGGACGGCAGTTCTTC	CASSRAGRAQGRQFF
-	TRBV14	TRBJ1-2	-	TGTGCCAGCAGCCCCGGGACCGAAGGCTATGGCTACACCTTC	CASSPGTEGYGYTF
-	TRBV24-1	TRBJ1-4	TRBD1	TGTGCCACCAGTGATTTAGGGACAGGGGACGAAAAACTGTTTTTT	CATSDLGTGDEKLFF
-	TRBV30	TRBJ1-5	-	TGTGCCTGGAGTCCATTTCCCCTACAGGGAAGCAATCAGCCCCAGCATTTT	CAWSPFPLQGSNQPQHF
-	TRBV5-3	TRBJ1-2	-	TGTGCCAGAACCATTCCACCTGGGGGGGGTGACTATGGCTACACCTTC	CARTIPPGGGDYGYTF
-	TRBV7-8	TRBJ1-3	-	TGTGCCAGCAGCCCTAGCCGCTCTGGAAACACCATATATTTT	CASSPSRSGNTIYF
-	TRBV10-2	TRBJ2-7	-	TGCGCCAGCAGTGGTCAGTGGGACGAGCAGTACTTC	CASSGQWDEQYF
-	TRBV19	TRBJ1-1	-	TGTGCCAGTAGTCCCGGGACTTATGGTACCACTGAAGCTTTCTTT	CASSPGTYGTTEAFF
-	TRBV28	TRBJ2-1	-	TGTGCCAGCACTTGGGGGAACAATGAGCAGTTCTTC	CASTWGNNEQFF
-	TRBV7-2	TRBJ1-4	-	TGTGCCAGCAGCTCCCGGATAGGAAATAATGAAAAACTGTTTTTT	CASSSRIGNNEKLFF
-	TRBV14	TRBJ2-7	TRBD2	TGTGCCAGCAGCCAGGCGCTAGCGGATTACTACGAGCAGTACTTC	CASSQALADYYEQYF
-	TRBV3-1/TRBV3-2	TRBJ1-1	-	TGTGCCAGCAGCCAAAACAGGGCAACTGAAGCTTTCTTT	CASSQNRATEAFF
once	TRBV5-1	TRBJ1-5	-	TGCGCCAGCAGCTTGGCCGGTACAGGTTTGAGCAATCAGCCCCAGCATTTT	CASSLAGTGLSNQPQHF
-	TRBV19	TRBJ1-2	TRBD1	TGTGCCAGTAGTCCAGGGGGTTTTCCCTCGGGCTACACCTTC	CASSPGGFPSGYTF
-	TRBV30	TRBJ2-7	-	TGTGCCTGGAGTGAGGGTAGTGGGGGGTTTCGGGAGCAGTACTTC	CAWSEGSGGFREQYF
few	TRBV7-9	TRBJ1-5	-	TGTGCCAGCAGCCGGACATACAATCAGCCCCAGCATTTT	CASSRTYNQPQHF
-	TRBV14	TRBJ2-3	-	TGTGCCAGCAGCCAAGTAACGGGAACAGATACGCAGTATTTT	CASSQVTGTDTQYF
-	TRBV18	TRBJ1-4	-	TGTGCCAGCTCAAGGTCGGCGGTGGGTAATGAAAAACTGTTTTTT	CASSRSAVGNEKLFF
-	TRBV4-1	TRBJ1-6	-	TGCGCCAGCAGCCAAGAAGTGAGGGGAAGGAATTCACCCCTCCACTTT	CASSQEVRGRNSPLHF
once	TRBV5-1	TRBJ1-3	-	TGCGCCAGCAGCTTGACGCGGGGGAACACCATATATTTT	CASSLTRGNTIYF
once	TRBV7-2	TRBJ1-1	-	TGTGCCAGCAGCTTGGACGGCGTCACTGAAGCTTTCTTT	CASSLDGVTEAFF
-	TRBV5-1	TRBJ1-4	TRBD1	TGCGCCAGCAGCGGGGGACAGGGGGCGCATGAAAAACTGTTTTTT	CASSGGQGAHEKLFF